The clone carrying this TCR beta chain has a handful of counts. The antigen is not known. This may stem from a read error, because a much larger clone lies one nucleotide away. The CDR3 end shows no conserved phenylalanine or tryptophan, and so a read error is likely. The data derive from a study of T cells in Graves' hyperthyroidism and ophthalmopathy. At the level of the study: At the time of initial diagnosis and before any treatment, peripheral blood was collected.

Amplification targeted TCR beta CDR3 regions from RNA transcripts. Primed by the HTBI set, a first-round RT-PCR was run on the TCR CDR3. MiXCR was run by TCRdb on the multiplex PCR reads, yielding one entry per CDR3 protein. The sample has about 590,000 distinct CDR3 sequences, 14% seen once. Any patient presenting with uncontrolled infection, other autoimmune disease, pregnancy or lactation was left out. The study based diagnoses on clinical symptoms, serum thyroxine and TRAb, thyroid ultrasound and orbital computed tomography. In germline, CDR1 is SGHDT, CDR2 YYEEEE. Trimming shortened V by 0 bases and J by 3 bases, and 7 bases separated the two germline ends. This CDR3 comprises 13 residues. Regarding the study as a whole: Using 13 V-J features, a model discriminated ophthalmopathy from stable hyperthyroidism.

The chain joins TRBV5-6 to TRBJ2-7; no clear D. The sequence derives from a woman under 30 with Graves' ophthalmopathy. Sequencing was done on a sample of blood. CDR3 amino acids: CASSLDRSYEQYL. Written as DNA, the CDR3 is TGTGCCAGCAGCTTGGACAGAAGCTACGAGCAGTACCTC.